The rows below give T cell receptor beta chains drawn from one sample of a study of T cell responses to AZD1222 COVID-19 vaccine. Clones were sequenced by immunoSEQ multiplex PCR, and TCRdb holds only the in-frame ones, with some missing. Here the sample spans about 120,000 clones, approximately 92% being singletons. The sample consisted of peripheral blood, taken on day 0 of AZD1222 vaccination. The origin of the receptors is an adult in good health. Each CDR3 is given with its conserved first and last residue. The D gene is left open where the match is weak. Some rows have no size entry. The others give once, few or many, or a class for an expanded clone.

cdr3_length d_call j_call clone_size v_call cdr3_aa cdr3_nt
15 NA TRBJ1-6 NA TRBV27 CASSLGTRGNSPLHF TGTGCCAGCAGTTTAGGGACAAGGGGAAATTCACCCCTCCACTTT
16 NA TRBJ1-2 NA TRBV9 CASSVAAQGGNYGYTF TGTGCCAGCAGCGTAGCGGCACAGGGCGGGAACTATGGCTACACCTTC
15 NA TRBJ2-1 few TRBV19 CASSPPGPRPNEQFF TGTGCCAGTAGTCCACCGGGACCGCGCCCGAATGAGCAGTTCTTC
15 TRBD2 TRBJ2-2 NA TRBV27 CASSLWASGSGELFF TGTGCCAGCAGTTTATGGGCTAGCGGGAGCGGGGAGCTGTTTTTT
16 NA TRBJ1-5 NA TRBV7-8 CASSPLGGAGNQPQHF TGTGCCAGCAGCCCCCTAGGGGGGGCTGGCAATCAGCCCCAGCATTTT
12 NA TRBJ1-2 NA TRBV9 CASSVAGSGYTF TGTGCCAGCAGCGTAGCGGGGTCTGGCTACACCTTC
16 TRBD1 TRBJ1-1 NA TRBV5-8 CASSLRTGAMNGEAFF TGTGCCAGCAGCCTTAGGACAGGCGCCATGAATGGTGAAGCTTTCTTT
16 NA TRBJ2-4 NA TRBV5-4 CASSSGTGEDKNIQYF TGTGCCAGCAGTTCTGGCACAGGGGAGGACAAAAACATTCAGTACTTC
11 NA TRBJ2-3 NA TRBV4-1 CASSQSDTQYF TGCGCCAGCAGCCAGTCAGATACGCAGTATTTT
14 TRBD2 TRBJ2-3 NA TRBV13 CASSLRGMIDTQYF TGTGCCAGCAGCTTGCGGGGGATGATAGATACGCAGTATTTT
14 TRBD2 TRBJ2-3 NA TRBV5-4 CASSLGLATDTQYF TGTGCCAGCAGCCTCGGACTAGCGACAGATACGCAGTATTTT
13 NA TRBJ2-6 NA TRBV27 CASSLSKANVLTF TGTGCCAGCAGTTTATCGAAGGCCAACGTCCTGACTTTC
14 TRBD1 TRBJ1-1 NA TRBV6-5 CASSPLGQENEAFF TGTGCCAGCAGCCCGCTGGGACAGGAGAATGAAGCTTTCTTT
15 NA TRBJ2-3 NA TRBV5-4 CASSFMGSTTDTQYF TGTGCCAGCAGTTTTATGGGGTCCACCACAGATACGCAGTATTTT
16 NA TRBJ2-5 NA TRBV20-1 CSASSFGPLFGETQYF TGCAGTGCTAGTTCCTTCGGACCCCTCTTTGGAGAGACCCAGTACTTC
14 TRBD2 TRBJ2-2 once TRBV9 CASSARTSVGELFF TGTGCCAGCAGCGCCCGGACTAGCGTCGGGGAGCTGTTTTTT
15 TRBD1 TRBJ1-1 NA TRBV7-9 CASSSTGGGNTEAFF TGTGCCAGCAGCTCCACAGGGGGCGGGAACACTGAAGCTTTCTTT
15 TRBD1 TRBJ1-2 NA TRBV27 CASSQLWDSNYGYTF TGTGCCAGCAGCCAACTTTGGGACAGCAACTATGGCTACACCTTC
14 NA TRBJ1-3 NA TRBV7-2 CASSLIVAGNTIYF TGTGCCAGCAGCTTAATCGTAGCTGGAAACACCATATATTTT
13 NA TRBJ2-7 once TRBV10-2 CASSPDGSYEQYF TGCGCCAGCAGCCCGGACGGATCCTACGAGCAGTACTTC
14 NA TRBJ2-1 once TRBV2 CASSERAIWSEQFF TGTGCCAGCAGTGAACGGGCCATCTGGAGTGAGCAGTTCTTC
13 NA TRBJ2-5 NA TRBV12-5 CASGFDGVETQYF TGTGCTAGTGGTTTCGATGGGGTAGAGACCCAGTACTTC
15 TRBD2 TRBJ2-3 NA TRBV24-1 CATSDPTSDPDTQYF TGTGCCACCAGTGACCCCACTAGCGACCCAGATACGCAGTATTTT
14 NA TRBJ1-1 once TRBV6-2/TRBV6-3 CASSYGREGTEAFF TGTGCCAGCAGTTACGGCAGGGAAGGCACTGAAGCTTTCTTT
16 TRBD1 TRBJ2-3 NA TRBV5-1 CASSLVTGGDTDTQYF TGCGCCAGCAGCTTGGTGACAGGGGGAGACACAGATACGCAGTATTTT
14 NA TRBJ1-2 few TRBV6-2/TRBV6-3 CASSTPQGRYGYTF TGTGCCAGCAGTACCCCGCAGGGGCGATATGGCTACACCTTC